Below are 20 T cell receptor beta chains sequenced from a single sample in a study of beta chain features in type 1 diabetes. What was sequenced were expressed TCRB transcripts, since all of the isolated RNA had been reverse transcribed. TCRdb's copy holds only in-frame clones and misses some; the assay was immunoSEQ multiplex PCR. The sample lists a few hundred thousand clones, around 26% occurring once. The material sequenced was central memory CD4+ T cells from blood. The receptors originated from a young man in good health.

This sequence joins TRBV10-2 and TRBJ1-1; D is unresolved. Germline assignment: CDR1 WSHSY and CDR2 SAAADI. The CDR3 covers 14 residues. V was shortened by 6 bases and J by 1 base, with 12 bases between the two germline ends. This CDR3 reads CASRQYLSNTEAFF. CDR3 bases: TGCGCCAGCAGGCAATATCTCTCGAACACTGAAGCTTTCTTT.

This clone was seen a handful of times. The V call is TRBV10-3, the J call TRBJ2-5; D is perhaps TRBD2 (6 bases). Germline values: CDR1 ENHRY, CDR2 SYGVKD. This CDR3 has 13 residues. The ends were cut back, 10 bases at V and 4 bases at J, with 16 bases in the middle. The CDR3 protein is CATCPGVGETQYF. The CDR3 DNA reads TGTGCCACCTGCCCGGGAGTGGGAGAGACCCAGTACTTC.

The chain combines TRBV5-1 with TRBJ2-5, with D perhaps TRBD2 (5 bases). V gave up 3 bases and J gave up 1 base, with 10 bases separating them. This CDR3 has 14 residues. CDR1 is SGHRS and CDR2 is YFSETQ in the germline V gene. CDR3 sequence: CASSSGAGQETQYF. The CDR3 DNA reads TGCGCCAGCAGCTCGGGCGCGGGCCAAGAGACCCAGTACTTC.

There are a few counts of this clone. This rearrangement joins TRBV20-1 to TRBJ1-1; D gene unclear. V was clipped by 2 bases and J by 8 bases, with 6 bases between them. The CDR3 has 10 residues. Germline V gene data show CDR1 as DFQATT and CDR2 as SNEGSKA (reference sequence). In DNA form, the CDR3 reads TGCAGTGCTAGAACCAGGGAAGCTTTCTTT. Translating it yields CSARTREAFF.

This clone was picked up many times. This sequence joins TRBV6-6 and TRBJ2-3; unclear D gene. CDR3 length equals 14 residues. CDR1 and CDR2 from the germline V gene are MNHNY and SVGAGI (reference sequence). Trimming pared 6 bases from V and 4 bases from J, leaving 14 bases between. In nucleotides, the CDR3 is TGTGCCAGCAGAGACACACCGAAGGCAGATACGCAGTATTTT. Translation gives CASRDTPKADTQYF.

The CDR3 loop reads CCGASYNEQFF. The CDR3 DNA reads as TGTTGCGGAGCATCCTACAATGAGCAGTTCTTC. This chain links TRBV30 with TRBJ2-1; D is undetermined. This CDR3 contains 11 residues. CDR1 and CDR2 (germline): GTSNPN, SVGIG (reference sequence).

The rearrangement joins TRBV28 to TRBJ2-3; D unclear. The CDR3 length is 13 residues. In germline, CDR1 is MDHEN, CDR2 SYDVKM. The V end was cut by 6 bases, the J end by 8 bases, with 15 bases between. This CDR3 is CASSRSDRVTQYF. In DNA form, the CDR3 reads TGTGCCAGCAGCCGCTCAGATAGAGTTACGCAGTATTTT.

This clone came up a few times. The gene calls are TRBV5-1 and TRBJ1-2; D may be TRBD1 (5 bases). Trimming removed 0 bases at V and 7 bases at J, with 10 bases between. The CDR3 length is 13 residues. CDR1 and CDR2 from the germline V gene are SGHRS and YFSETQ. CDR3 sequence: CASSLEQGLGYTF. In DNA form, the CDR3 reads TGCGCCAGCAGCTTGGAGCAGGGTCTTGGCTACACCTTC. The full variable domain, with the rest looked up from reference TRBV5-1 and TRBJ1-2, is KAGVTQTPRYLIKTRGQQVTLSCSPISGHRSVSWYQQTPGQGLQFLFEYFSETQRNKGNFPGRFSGRQFSNSRSEMNVSTLELGDSALYLCASSLEQGLGYTFGSGTRLTVV.

The chain recombines TRBV7-8 with TRBJ2-1, with TRBD1 matching 8 bases. The CDR3 totals 13 residues. J was trimmed by 8 bases and V by 5 bases; bases with no gene match: 5. Germline CDR1 SGHVS, CDR2 FQNEAQ. This chain's CDR3 is CASSVDREHEQFF. Written as DNA, the CDR3 is TGTGCCAGCAGCGTGGACAGGGAGCATGAGCAGTTCTTC.

The chain is built from TRBV6-1 and TRBJ2-3, with unresolved D. Deletions cut 2 bases from V and 2 bases from J, with 20 bases between. This CDR3 spans 18 amino acids. Germline lookup yields CDR1 MNHNS and CDR2 SASEGT. CDR3 coding DNA: TGTGCCAGCAGTGAATTTTTTGTCTCTAGGACCTCCACAGATACGCAGTATTTT. Its protein product is CASSEFFVSRTSTDTQYF.

This clone was counted between two and nine times. The V and J genes are TRBV19 and TRBJ2-7; 9 positions agree with TRBD1. Germline loops: CDR1 LNHDA, CDR2 SQIVND (reference sequence). The CDR3 contains 14 residues. The trim removed 7 bases at V and 7 bases at J, leaving 11 bases unmatched. The CDR3 reads CASTRQGDLREQYF. The CDR3 DNA sequence: TGTGCCAGTACCCGACAGGGGGACTTACGGGAGCAGTACTTC.

The chain uses TRBV30 and TRBJ1-6, with D tentatively TRBD1 (6 bases). With 4 bases removed from V and 12 bases from J, the gap between germline ends came to 16 bases. This CDR3 spans 13 amino acids. Germline V lookup: CDR1 GTSNPN, CDR2 SVGIG (reference sequence). CDR3 in DNA: TGTGCCTGGAAGGGGGAGGGATGGAGACCCCTCCACTTT. The encoded protein is CAWKGEGWRPLHF. The variable domain in full, completed from reference TRBV30 and TRBJ1-6, reads SQTIHQWPATLVQPVGSPLSLECTVEGTSNPNLYWYRQAAGRGLQLLFYSVGIGQISSEVPQNLSASRPQDRQFILSSKKLLLSDSGFYLCAWKGEGWRPLHFGNGTRLTVT.

This chain connects TRBV7-9 to TRBJ2-7, with 13 bases aligning to TRBD2. The CDR3 is made up of 14 amino acids. Germline trimming cut 4 bases from V and 5 bases from J; bases unmatched to any gene: 2. Germline V gene lookup returns CDR1 SEHNR and CDR2 FQNEAQ (reference sequence). CDR3 DNA: TGTGCCAGCAGCTGGACTAGCGGGAGCGACGAGCAGTACTTC. Translating gives CASSWTSGSDEQYF.

In regard to this clone: It may be a read error: a sequence one base away is much more abundant. This rearrangement joins TRBV4-3 to TRBJ1-1; D gene uncertain. This CDR3 has 13 residues. Trimming cost V 7 bases and J 0 bases, with 9 bases left between them. Germline loops: CDR1 LGHNA, CDR2 YSLEER. The CDR3 loop is CASKAALNTEAFF. DNA of the CDR3: TGCGCCAGCAAGGCAGCCTTGAACACTGAAGCTTTCTTT.

The rearrangement uses TRBV27 and TRBJ2-1, with D hard to call. This CDR3 contains 17 residues. V lost 4 bases to trimming and J lost 0 bases, with 16 bases between them. Germline CDR1 and CDR2: MNHEY and SMNVEV (reference sequence). The CDR3 DNA is TGTGCCAGCAGTTCCTCAATAGGGTTGAGCTCCTACAATGAGCAGTTCTTC. Encoded protein: CASSSSIGLSSYNEQFF.

This clone was found a few times. The rearrangement uses TRBV27 and TRBJ2-3; 10 nucleotides match TRBD2. The V and J ends lost 6 bases and 4 bases, in that order; junction bases with no gene match: 16. Germline-derived CDR1 and CDR2 are MNHEY and SMNVEV (reference sequence). This CDR3 spans 18 amino acids. CDR3 loop: CASRSLGLAGASPDTQYF. The CDR3 DNA follows: TGTGCCAGCAGGTCACTGGGGCTAGCGGGAGCCTCACCAGATACGCAGTATTTT.

This clone was detected a few times. The J gene is TRBJ2-2, the V gene TRBV9, with 11 bases lining up with TRBD2. Germline CDR1 reads SGDLS; CDR2 reads YYNGEE. The CDR3 sequence is 16 residues long. The V gene end was trimmed by 0 bases and the J gene end by 8 bases; junction bases not matched to a gene: 6. CDR3 sequence (DNA): TGTGCCAGCAGCGTAGATACTAGCGGGGGTGATGGGGAGCTGTTTTTT. The encoded protein is CASSVDTSGGDGELFF.

This clone turned up a few times. The V gene is TRBV29-1, the J gene TRBJ2-2; D ambiguous. V lost 5 bases to trimming and J lost 2 bases, with 3 bases between them. This CDR3 region has 11 residues. CDR1 and CDR2 (germline): SQVTM, ANQGSEA. The CDR3 region has the DNA TGCAGCGTTCTAAACACCGGGGAGCTGTTTTTT. This translates into CSVLNTGELFF.

This clone has ten or more counts. Without the conserved terminal phenylalanine or tryptophan, this CDR3 likely stems from a read error. Because the CDR3's place on the DNA is in doubt, the DNA is left out and the CDR3 is given as listed by TCRdb. This chain links TRBV9 with TRBJ2-3. Germline V gene data show CDR1 as SGDLS and CDR2 as YYNGEE. Ends included, the CDR3 has 9 residues. The CDR3 here is CASSVIGNV.

This clone showed up many times. The chain employs TRBV19 and TRBJ2-5; possibly TRBD1 for D (6 bases). V lost 8 bases, J lost 0 bases, and 19 bases lay in between. Germline lookup yields CDR1 LNHDA and CDR2 SQIVND (reference sequence). This CDR3 region has 16 residues. Written as DNA, the CDR3 is TGTGCCAGTGGGGATTCGACAGGATATGACCAAGAGACCCAGTACTTC. Translating gives CASGDSTGYDQETQYF.